This T cell receptor (beta chain) was identified during a study of cytomegalovirus exposure and HLA in healthy donors. Study results and limitations: While the bulk of TCR sequences proved rare, some public TCRs turned up in many donors.

To note about this clone: What it binds is unknown.

Profiling relied on immunoSEQ multiplex PCR, and the TCRdb table lists in-frame clones only, not all of them. The sample lists under 200,000 clones; 86% were seen once. The receptor comes from a woman in her twenties or thirties in good health and CMV-seronegative. Sequences were obtained from PBMCs.

The CDR3 here is CASSLAAANTGELFF. In nucleotides, the CDR3 is TGTGCCAGCAGCTTAGCGGCGGCGAACACCGGGGAGCTGTTTTTT. This chain links TRBV7-3 with TRBJ2-2; D ambiguous. Trimming took off 2 bases at V and 0 bases at J, with 7 bases between the two ends. Germline values: CDR1 SGHTA, CDR2 FQGTGA. The CDR3 totals 15 residues. Complete variable domain (other parts from reference TRBV7-3 and TRBJ2-2): GAGVSQTPSNKVTEKGKYVELRCDPISGHTALYWYRQSLGQGPEFLIYFQGTGAADDSGLPNDRFFAVRPEGSVSTLKIQRTERGDSAVYLCASSLAAANTGELFFGEGSRLTVL.